This T cell receptor beta chain derives from a study of CD4 T cells in relation to SARS-CoV-2 and coronaviruses. Concerning this clone: Antigen unknown.

CDR3 size: 13 residues. CDR1 and CDR2 from the germline V gene are SGHTA and FQGTGA. V was shortened by 1 base and J by 6 bases, with 10 bases between the two germline ends. Sequencing used immunoSEQ multiplex PCR; TCRdb keeps in-frame clones, though not all of them. The sample comprises about 37,000 clones, approximately 85% of which are singletons, and roughly 3.2% rests with the top ten. General study results and limits: About 65% of donors had memory CD4+ clonotypes crossrecognizing SARS-CoV-2 and common cold coronavirus spike.

This chain links TRBV7-3 with TRBJ2-7, with D perhaps TRBD2 (5 bases). The receptor was derived from an adult with COVID-19. The sequenced material came from memory CD4+ T cells from PBMCs. CDR3 nucleotide sequence: TGTGCCAGCAGCTTAATGGCGGGCTCCGAGCAGTACTTC. Translated: CASSLMAGSEQYF.